The 32 T cell receptor beta chains given below trace back to one sample, sequenced in a study of CD8 T cells in Susac syndrome. Reverse transcription of about 0.5 to 1 ug RNA used random hexamers. One entry per CDR3 protein, called by TCRdb with MiXCR from the immunoSEQ multiplex PCR reads. Counted here are 150,000 to 200,000 distinct CDR3 sequences, 75% to 95% occurring once; the ten biggest clones make up approximately 0.086%. Sequencing was done on a sample of CD4+ T cells from PBMCs. Receptor source: a human donor with Susac syndrome.

The gene calls are TRBV2 and TRBJ2-1; tentative D call: TRBD1 (6 bases). There are 13 residues in the CDR3. In germline, CDR1 is SNHLY, CDR2 FYNNEI. Deletions cut 7 bases from V and 5 bases from J, with 12 bases between. In nucleotides, the CDR3 is TGTGCCAGCACTACGGACAGCCACAATGAGCAGTTCTTC. It codes for CASTTDSHNEQFF. Looking up the rest from reference TRBV2 and TRBJ2-1 gives the full variable domain: EPEVTQTPSHQVTQMGQEVILRCVPISNHLYFYWYRQILGQKVEFLVSFYNNEISEKSEIFDDQFSVERPDGSNFTLKIRSTKLEDSAMYFCASTTDSHNEQFFGPGTRLTVL.

This chain links TRBV9 with TRBJ2-5, with 9 bases that match TRBD1. Trimming at V came to 0 bases and at J to 9 bases, leaving 9 bases not matched to a gene. The V gene's germline CDR1 is SGDLS and CDR2 YYNGEE. There are 15 residues in the CDR3. The CDR3 DNA reads TGTGCCAGCAGCGTAGGACAGGGGGTCTTCGAGGCCCAGTACTTC. Translated, it gives CASSVGQGVFEAQYF.

The rearrangement joins TRBV28 to TRBJ2-5; TRBD1 matches at 7 bases. The length of the CDR3 is 13 residues. J lost 3 bases, V lost 6 bases, and 4 bases had no gene match. Germline lookup yields CDR1 MDHEN and CDR2 SYDVKM. DNA of the CDR3: TGTGCCAGCAGAACACAGGGGAAAGAGACCCAGTACTTC. Translation gives CASRTQGKETQYF.

The chain is built from TRBV7-9 and TRBJ1-2, with D hard to call. V shed 3 bases and J shed 2 bases, with 7 bases lying between them. Germline-derived CDR1 and CDR2 are SEHNR and FQNEAQ (reference sequence). CDR3 length: 13 amino acids. CDR3 coding DNA: TGTGCCAGCAGCTTGGCAGAGAACTATGGCTACACCTTC. This encodes CASSLAENYGYTF. Full variable domain (missing parts from reference TRBV7-9 and TRBJ1-2): DTGVSQNPRHKITKRGQNVTFRCDPISEHNRLYWYRQTLGQGPEFLTYFQNEAQLEKSRLLSDRFSAERPKGSFSTLEIQRTEQGDSAMYLCASSLAENYGYTFGSGTRLTVV.

The rearrangement links TRBV2 to TRBJ2-1; D gene ambiguous. Looked up from germline, CDR1 is SNHLY and CDR2 is FYNNEI. CDR3 length: 11 amino acids. With 6 bases removed from V and 5 bases from J, the gap between germline ends came to 5 bases. In DNA form, the CDR3 reads TGTGCCAGCAGAAGCCACAATGAGCAGTTCTTC. It codes for CASRSHNEQFF.

The gene calls are TRBV6-1 and TRBJ2-2; D perhaps matches TRBD1 (6 bases). Between the trimmed V and J ends, which lost 8 bases and 5 bases, there was a span of 18 bases. CDR3 size: 15 residues. The germline V gene encodes CDR1 MNHNS and CDR2 SASEGT. The CDR3, as DNA: TGTGCCAGCTCCCCACAGGGCCAAACAACCGGGGAGCTGTTTTTT. Translating it yields CASSPQGQTTGELFF.

This rearrangement joins TRBV2 to TRBJ2-3; D not certain. The ends were cut back, 6 bases at V and 3 bases at J, with 7 bases in the middle. Germline V gene data show CDR1 as SNHLY and CDR2 as FYNNEI. CDR3 size: 12 residues. The CDR3 sequence is CASRLATDTQYF. In nucleotides, the CDR3 is TGTGCCAGCAGGTTGGCAACAGATACGCAGTATTTT. The variable domain in full, with the rest retrieved from reference TRBV2 and TRBJ2-3, is EPEVTQTPSHQVTQMGQEVILRCVPISNHLYFYWYRQILGQKVEFLVSFYNNEISEKSEIFDDQFSVERPDGSNFTLKIRSTKLEDSAMYFCASRLATDTQYFGPGTRLTVL.

The chain joins TRBV2 to TRBJ2-2; TRBD2 is a possible D gene (7 bases). From germline, CDR1 is SNHLY and CDR2 FYNNEI. The ends were cut back, 6 bases at V and 6 bases at J, with 14 bases in the middle. This CDR3 spans 14 amino acids. The CDR3 nucleotides are TGTGCCAGCAGCGCCAAGGGGGGGGCCGGGGAGCTGTTTTTT. Encoded protein: CASSAKGGAGELFF.

The V and J genes are TRBV6-1 and TRBJ2-1; D gene uncertain. The CDR3 runs 16 residues. Trimming shortened V by 3 bases and J by 4 bases, and 16 bases separated the two germline ends. Germline values: CDR1 MNHNS, CDR2 SASEGT. The DNA for the CDR3 is TGTGCCAGCAGTGACCAGACCGGGCCCCCTTACAATGAGCAGTTCTTC. Protein: CASSDQTGPPYNEQFF.

This clonotype was counted once. The V and J genes are TRBV20-1 and TRBJ2-1, with TRBD2 identical over 10 bases. Per germline, CDR1 DFQATT and CDR2 SNEGSKA (reference sequence). This CDR3 has 14 amino acids. V was clipped by 6 bases and J by 4 bases; unmatched bases: 6. The CDR3 bases are TGCAGTGCAAGGAGCGGGAGGGGATACAATGAGCAGTTCTTC. Its translation: CSARSGRGYNEQFF.

This chain connects TRBV29-1 to TRBJ2-5; D is possibly TRBD1 or TRBD2 (5 bases each). The CDR3 runs 15 residues. Trimming took 4 bases from V and 4 from J, leaving 19 bases between them. Germline CDR1 SQVTM, CDR2 ANQGSEA. The CDR3 loop is CSVGRQGRLGETQYF. CDR3 in DNA: TGCAGCGTTGGCCGTCAGGGACGACTCGGAGAGACCCAGTACTTC.

The rearrangement joins TRBV5-1 to TRBJ2-7, with D unclear. The V gene lost 0 bases and the J gene lost 0 bases, with 13 bases spanning the gap. Germline lookup yields CDR1 SGHRS and CDR2 YFSETQ. This CDR3 is 16 amino acids long. The CDR3 region is CASSLAGSLSSYEQYF. In DNA form, the CDR3 reads TGCGCCAGCAGCTTGGCTGGGTCTCTCAGCTCCTACGAGCAGTACTTC. Filled out from reference TRBV5-1 and TRBJ2-7, the complete variable domain reads KAGVTQTPRYLIKTRGQQVTLSCSPISGHRSVSWYQQTPGQGLQFLFEYFSETQRNKGNFPGRFSGRQFSNSRSEMNVSTLELGDSALYLCASSLAGSLSSYEQYFGPGTRLTVT.

The chain has TRBV20-1 and TRBJ1-2; no clear D gene. Between the trimmed V and J ends, which lost 0 bases and 8 bases, there was a span of 19 bases. CDR1 DFQATT and CDR2 SNEGSKA come from the germline V gene (reference sequence). The CDR3 sequence is 15 residues long. The CDR3 nucleotides read TGCAGTGCTAGAGATTCGAGCGGCGCCTCGAGCGGCTACACCTTC. Amino acids: CSARDSSGASSGYTF.

CDR3 coding DNA: TGTGCCAGCAGCTTAGGGGACAGGGGGCTCACAGATACGCAGTATTTT. Protein sequence: CASSLGDRGLTDTQYF. This sequence joins TRBV5-6 and TRBJ2-3; 12 bases are shared with TRBD1. From germline, CDR1 is SGHDT and CDR2 YYEEEE. The ends lost 2 bases at V and 2 bases at J; junction bases unmatched: 3. This CDR3 spans 16 amino acids.

The chain carries TRBV20-1 and TRBJ1-5; D gene ambiguous. Germline V gene lookup returns CDR1 DFQATT and CDR2 SNEGSKA (reference sequence). Deletions cut 3 bases from V and 4 bases from J, with 13 bases between. The CDR3 consists of 14 residues. CDR3 DNA sequence: TGCAGTGCTAGTAGGAGGGTAGGGAATCAGCCCCAGCATTTT. It encodes CSASRRVGNQPQHF.

This clonotype was seen once. The rearrangement links TRBV12-3 or TRBV12-4 to TRBJ1-1; D not certain. The CDR3 contains 12 residues. V lost 1 base and J 7 bases, leaving 7 bases between the germline ends. The CDR3 loop is CASSLGSSEAFF. As DNA, the CDR3 is TGTGCCAGCAGTTTAGGTTCCAGTGAAGCTTTCTTT.

The V and J genes are TRBV28 and TRBJ2-3; D is unclear. The CDR3 consists of 11 residues. From germline, CDR1 is MDHEN and CDR2 SYDVKM. Deletions cut 3 bases from V and 7 bases from J, with 5 bases between. Here the CDR3 DNA reads TGTGCCAGCAGTTTTAGGAATACGCAGTATTTT. Translated, it gives CASSFRNTQYF.

The genes are TRBV12-3 or TRBV12-4 and TRBJ2-3, with TRBD1 identical over 11 bases. The V and J ends lost 4 bases and 4 bases, in that order; junction bases with no gene match: 4. The CDR3 runs 15 residues. The CDR3 DNA is TGTGCCAGCAGTTCGCCGGGACAGGGGGCAGATACGCAGTATTTT. This gives the protein CASSSPGQGADTQYF.

The chain is built from TRBV9 and TRBJ2-3; no clear D. Between the trimmed V and J ends, which lost 4 bases and 6 bases, there was a span of 9 bases. Germline V gene lookup returns CDR1 SGDLS and CDR2 YYNGEE. The CDR3 totals 12 residues. The CDR3 sequence is CASSPSWDTQYF. The CDR3 DNA reads as TGTGCCAGCAGCCCCAGCTGGGATACGCAGTATTTT.

V is TRBV5-4 and J is TRBJ1-1; no definite D call. The CDR3 runs 13 residues. With 5 bases removed from V and 11 bases from J, the gap between germline ends came to 19 bases. Germline V CDR1 and CDR2: SGHNT, YYREEE (reference sequence). The CDR3 loop reads CASSPGREGRAFF. DNA for the CDR3: TGTGCCAGCAGTCCAGGACGAGAAGGGAGGGCTTTCTTT.

This chain links TRBV7-3 with TRBJ2-3; D call uncertain. The CDR3 is 13 residues long. Germline-derived CDR1 and CDR2 are SGHTA and FQGTGA. V was shortened by 4 bases and J by 3 bases, with 8 bases between the two germline ends. The CDR3: CASSSSLTDTQYF. CDR3 in DNA: TGTGCCAGCAGCTCCAGCTTGACAGATACGCAGTATTTT.

This chain links TRBV5-1 with TRBJ2-7; a possible D gene is TRBD1 (5 bases). Trimming took off 1 base at V and 1 base at J, with 12 bases between the two ends. CDR3 size: 15 residues. Germline-derived CDR1 and CDR2 are SGHRS and YFSETQ. The CDR3 spells CASSLTDSPSYEQYF. The CDR3 bases are TGCGCCAGCAGCTTGACCGACAGCCCTTCCTACGAGCAGTACTTC.

CDR3 region: CASSSRDRRPSDTQYF. In nucleotides, the CDR3 is TGTGCCAGCTCAAGCCGGGACAGGAGACCAAGTGATACGCAGTATTTT. The chain carries TRBV18 and TRBJ2-3; 8 nucleotides agree with TRBD1. CDR3 length equals 16 residues. V was pared by 5 bases and J by 6 bases, with 13 bases of the junction left unmatched. Germline loops: CDR1 KGHSH, CDR2 LQKENI. The full variable domain, in which reference TRBV18 and TRBJ2-3 provide the parts outside the CDR3, is NAGVMQNPRHLVRRRGQEARLRCSPMKGHSHVYWYRQLPEEGLKFMVYLQKENIIDESGMPKERFSAEFPKEGPSILRIQQVVRGDSAAYFCASSSRDRRPSDTQYFGPGTRLTVL.

A single count supports this clonotype. The gene calls are TRBV3-1 and TRBJ1-5; D is ambiguous. Deletions cut 0 bases from V and 5 bases from J, with 8 bases between. Germline CDR1 and CDR2: LGHDT and YNNKEL (reference sequence). This CDR3 has 14 residues. The CDR3 loop is CASSQDIVDQPQHF. For the CDR3, the DNA is TGTGCCAGCAGCCAAGATATAGTCGATCAGCCCCAGCATTTT.

The CDR3 protein is CSARTHGGSSYNEQFF. The DNA of the CDR3 is TGCAGTGCTAGGACCCACGGCGGGAGCTCCTACAATGAGCAGTTCTTC. This chain links TRBV20-1 with TRBJ2-1; TRBD2 aligns across 7 bases. Germline values: CDR1 DFQATT, CDR2 SNEGSKA (reference sequence). The CDR3 has 16 residues. After removal of 3 bases from V and 0 bases from J, the junction contained 8 bases not matched to a gene.

This clonotype has only one observation. This rearrangement joins TRBV18 to TRBJ2-1; D may be TRBD2 (6 bases). The CDR3 consists of 14 residues. CDR1 is KGHSH, CDR2 LQKENI, per germline. With 3 bases removed from V and 8 bases from J, the gap between germline ends came to 14 bases. The DNA of the CDR3 is TGTGCCAGCTCACCTAGCGGAGGGGTCGATGAGCAGTTCTTC. Protein product: CASSPSGGVDEQFF.

The gene calls are TRBV12-3 or TRBV12-4 and TRBJ1-2; the D is unclear. Trimming cost V 3 bases and J 4 bases, with 9 bases left between them. The CDR3 extends over 13 amino acids. In nucleotides, the CDR3 is TGTGCCAGCAGTTTTCAACAGACCTATGGCTACACCTTC. This sequence encodes CASSFQQTYGYTF.

The chain employs TRBV20-1 and TRBJ2-3; D is possibly TRBD2 (7 bases). The CDR3 extends over 16 amino acids. Between the trimmed V and J ends, which lost 2 bases and 7 bases, there was a span of 22 bases. CDR1 is DFQATT, CDR2 SNEGSKA, per germline (reference sequence). The CDR3 nucleotides are TGCAGTGCTAGACTCCTCAAGGGAGGGGGAGAAAATACGCAGTATTTT. It is translated as CSARLLKGGGENTQYF.

This rearrangement joins TRBV10-2 to TRBJ1-2; 9 bases match TRBD1. V was pared by 5 bases and J by 2 bases, with 6 bases of the junction left unmatched. CDR3 length: 15 amino acids. Per the germline V gene, CDR1 is WSHSY and CDR2 is SAAADI. CDR3 sequence: CASSKGQGGNYGYTF. The CDR3 DNA follows: TGCGCCAGCAGTAAGGGACAGGGAGGGAACTATGGCTACACCTTC.

The V and J genes are TRBV3-1 and TRBJ1-2; a possible D gene is TRBD1 (6 bases). The V gene lost 5 bases and the J gene lost 5 bases, with 12 bases spanning the gap. This CDR3 is 13 amino acids long. The germline gives CDR1 LGHDT, CDR2 YNNKEL (reference sequence). CDR3: CASSEGGRYGYTF. CDR3 DNA sequence: TGTGCCAGCAGCGAAGGGGGACGATATGGCTACACCTTC.

This rearrangement joins TRBV9 to TRBJ1-5; no clear D. The ends were cut back, 4 bases at V and 0 bases at J, with 11 bases in the middle. Looked up from germline, CDR1 is SGDLS and CDR2 is YYNGEE. This CDR3 spans 15 amino acids. Here the CDR3 reads CASSLDPYSNQPQHF. The DNA of the CDR3 is TGTGCCAGCAGCCTCGACCCGTATAGCAATCAGCCCCAGCATTTT.

The rearrangement links TRBV28 to TRBJ1-5, with D unresolved. The CDR3 extends over 12 amino acids. V lost 5 bases, J lost 7 bases, and 9 bases lay in between. CDR1 and CDR2 (germline): MDHEN, SYDVKM. The CDR3 spells CASSIPGQPQHF. As DNA, the CDR3 is TGTGCCAGCAGTATCCCGGGCCAGCCCCAGCATTTT.